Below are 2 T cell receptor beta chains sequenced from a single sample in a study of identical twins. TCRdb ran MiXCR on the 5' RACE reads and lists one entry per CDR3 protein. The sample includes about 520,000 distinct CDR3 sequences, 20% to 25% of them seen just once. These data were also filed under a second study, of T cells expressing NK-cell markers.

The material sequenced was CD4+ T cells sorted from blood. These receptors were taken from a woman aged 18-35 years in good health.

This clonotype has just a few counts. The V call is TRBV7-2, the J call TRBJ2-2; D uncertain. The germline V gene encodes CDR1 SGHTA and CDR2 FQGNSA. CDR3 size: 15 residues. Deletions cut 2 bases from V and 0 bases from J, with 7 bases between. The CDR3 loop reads CASSLNGANTGELFF. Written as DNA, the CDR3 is TGTGCCAGCAGCTTAAACGGCGCGAACACCGGGGAGCTGTTTTTT.

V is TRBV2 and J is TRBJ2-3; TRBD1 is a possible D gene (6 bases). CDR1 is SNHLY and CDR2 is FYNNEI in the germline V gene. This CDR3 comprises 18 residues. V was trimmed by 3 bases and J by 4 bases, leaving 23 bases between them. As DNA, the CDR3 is TGTGCCAGCAGTGACAACGTGGTCGGGTCAGGGGCGTCAGATACGCAGTATTTT. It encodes CASSDNVVGSGASDTQYF.